These 8 T cell receptor beta chains came from one sample sequenced in a study of T cell responses to AZD1222 COVID-19 vaccine (dated by TCRdb to the early 2020s). The intended sense of this specimen's time point label: baseline before first vaccination. Libraries were prepared through the immunoSEQ multiplex PCR assay. The immuneACCESS repertoire file appears here via TCRdb, limited to in-frame rearrangements. These files lack a portion of the clones; in checked studies, under half of the deficit traces to unresolved V genes, and the cause of the others is not known. This sample lists 100,000 to 120,000 clones; around 90% were detected once. Jointly, the top ten make up 2.5% to 3.5% of the sample. Sequences were derived from peripheral blood, sampled on day 0 of AZD1222 vaccination. These receptors were collected from an adult in good health.

This sequence joins TRBV30 and TRBJ1-2, with D perhaps TRBD1 (5 bases). Per the germline V gene, CDR1 is GTSNPN and CDR2 is SVGIG (reference sequence). Trimming stripped 1 base from V and 2 bases from J, with 5 bases between. The CDR3 runs to 12 residues. CDR3 nucleotides: TGTGCCTGGAGTGCAGGGAACTATGGCTACACCTTC. Residues: CAWSAGNYGYTF.

The chain is built from TRBV11-2 and TRBJ1-6; the D is unclear. There are 15 residues in the CDR3. CDR1 and CDR2 from the germline V gene are SGHAT and FQNNGV. Trimming took off 5 bases at V and 7 bases at J, with 15 bases between the two ends. The CDR3 loop is CASSADGLANSPLHF. CDR3 DNA: TGTGCCAGCAGCGCCGACGGGCTAGCCAATTCACCCCTCCACTTT. The full variable domain, rest sourced from reference TRBV11-2 and TRBJ1-6, is EAGVAQSPRYKIIEKRQSVAFWCNPISGHATLYWYQQILGQGPKLLIQFQNNGVVDDSQLPKDRFSAERLKGVDSTLKIQPAKLEDSAVYLCASSADGLANSPLHFGNGTRLTVT.

In its sample, this clone was seen a few times. Here the CDR3 reads CASSQGLRPQHF. The CDR3 coding sequence is TGCGCCAGCAGTCAGGGGCTTCGGCCCCAGCATTTT. The chain has TRBV10-1 and TRBJ1-5; the D gene is possibly TRBD1 (6 bases). The CDR3 runs 12 residues. Germline V CDR1 and CDR2: WNHNN, SYGVQD (reference sequence). Between the trimmed V and J ends, which lost 5 bases and 9 bases, there was a span of 11 bases.

This chain joins TRBV18 and TRBJ2-7; D tentatively fits TRBD1 or TRBD2 (7 bases each). Germline V lookup: CDR1 KGHSH, CDR2 LQKENI. Trimming pared 2 bases from V and 5 bases from J, leaving 10 bases between. CDR3 length equals 13 residues. CDR3 DNA sequence: TGTGCCAGCTCACCAAGCGGGACAGACGAGCAGTACTTC. Its protein product is CASSPSGTDEQYF.

Written as DNA, the CDR3 is TGTGCCAGCAGTGAGGTGGGCCATGAGCAGTTCTTC. Translated, it gives CASSEVGHEQFF. The chain couples TRBV6-1 to TRBJ2-1; D not resolved. The CDR3 has 12 amino acids. The germline V and J ends were trimmed by 3 bases and 8 bases, with 8 bases remaining between them. Germline assignment: CDR1 MNHNS and CDR2 SASEGT.

The chain combines TRBV7-2 with TRBJ1-3; no definite D call. V was clipped by 1 base and J by 1 base, with 8 bases between them. The CDR3 is 15 residues long. Germline assignment: CDR1 SGHTA and CDR2 FQGNSA. The CDR3 bases are TGTGCCAGCAGCTTAGGGCAGAATTCTGGAAACACCATATATTTT. Its translation is CASSLGQNSGNTIYF.

V usage is TRBV6-5 and J usage is TRBJ2-7; maybe TRBD2 (5 bases). Trimming took 5 bases from V and 0 from J, leaving 14 bases between them. CDR1 and CDR2 (germline): MNHEY, SVGAGI. There are 15 residues in the CDR3. The CDR3 sequence is CASSPGEQPSYEQYF. The CDR3, as DNA: TGTGCCAGCAGTCCCGGGGAGCAGCCCTCCTACGAGCAGTACTTC.

The chain recombines TRBV27 with TRBJ2-5; 7 nucleotides match TRBD2. The CDR3 is 15 amino acids. The germline V gene has CDR1 MNHEY and CDR2 SMNVEV (reference sequence). Trimming removed 2 bases from V and 2 bases from J; junction bases left unmatched: 5. As DNA, the CDR3 is TGTGCCAGCAGTTTAGCGGGGGACTTTCAAGAGACCCAGTACTTC. Translating gives CASSLAGDFQETQYF.